The 15 T cell receptor beta chains below come from one sample, sequenced in a study of T cells in Graves' hyperthyroidism and ophthalmopathy (dated by TCRdb to between 2019 and 2020). The library relied on multiplex PCR. TCRdb lists the instrument as Illumina HiSeq 2000. The TCR beta CDR3 regions were amplified from the RNA transcripts. For the first round of RT-PCR on the TCR CDR3, the HTBI primer set was used together with the Qiagen OneStep RT-PCR kit. TCRdb applied fastp at Q25 and MiXCR to the public reads, then kept only in-frame beta chains. Entries that share a CDR3 protein sequence are merged under the most common genes and DNA. The sample contains about 640,000 distinct CDR3 sequences, less than 25% of them found a single time. The ten largest make up 34% of the sample. What was sequenced was blood. The source is a man aged 25-40 years with Graves' ophthalmopathy.

V is TRBV5-6 and J is TRBJ1-5, with 7 bases lining up with TRBD1. J was trimmed by 2 bases and V by 3 bases; bases with no gene match: 11. There are 17 residues in the CDR3. The germline CDR1 and CDR2 sequences are SGHDT and YYEEEE. This chain's CDR3 is CASSSQGLLRGNQPQHF. The DNA of the CDR3 is TGTGCCAGCAGCTCACAGGGGCTTCTGCGGGGCAATCAGCCCCAGCATTTT. The full variable domain, rest sourced from reference TRBV5-6 and TRBJ1-5, is DAGVTQSPTHLIKTRGQQVTLRCSPKSGHDTVSWYQQALGQGPQFIFQYYEEEERQRGNFPDRFSGHQFPNYSSELNVNALLLGDSALYLCASSSQGLLRGNQPQHFGDGTRLSIL.

This clonotype was seen more than once but under ten times. The chain recombines TRBV28 with TRBJ2-5; TRBD2 might be the D (5 bases). Germline lookup yields CDR1 MDHEN and CDR2 SYDVKM. V lost 5 bases, J lost 5 bases, and 15 bases lay in between. The CDR3 sequence is 14 residues long. The DNA for the CDR3 is TGTGCCAGCAGTCCCTACAGAGAGCGGGAGACCCAGTACTTC. It yields the protein CASSPYRERETQYF.

The genes are TRBV7-2 and TRBJ1-6; TRBD1 aligns across 9 bases. Per the germline V gene, CDR1 is SGHTA and CDR2 is FQGNSA. CDR3 length: 15 residues. The V segment lost 5 bases and the J segment 9 bases; nucleotides outside the gene matches: 8. For the CDR3, the DNA is TGTGCCAGCAGCCTCGGACAGGGGAGGGCTTCACCCCTCCACTTT. Translation: CASSLGQGRASPLHF.

The chain employs TRBV7-8 and TRBJ1-2; 10 nucleotides agree with TRBD1. This CDR3 spans 15 amino acids. Germline CDR1 and CDR2: SGHVS and FQNEAQ. After removal of 5 bases from V and 6 bases from J, the junction contained 9 bases not matched to a gene. CDR3 in DNA: TGTGCCAGCAGCCCAGGCCGGACAGGGGGAAATGGCTACACCTTC. Translated, it gives CASSPGRTGGNGYTF.

CDR3 DNA: TGTGCCAGCAGACGGGACAGGGGGATTAATCAGCCCCAGCATTTT. Translating it yields CASRRDRGINQPQHF. The chain has TRBV6-1 and TRBJ1-5; 11 bases are a match to TRBD1. Per germline, CDR1 MNHNS and CDR2 SASEGT. The length of the CDR3 is 15 residues. The junction had 5 bases not matched to a gene; V was cut back by 6 bases and J by 4 bases.

This clonotype was counted ten times or more. The chain links TRBV10-3 to TRBJ1-2; 9 bases align to TRBD1. With 2 bases clipped from V and 6 bases from J, the junction kept 1 base outside the gene matches. This CDR3 region has 13 residues. Germline values: CDR1 ENHRY, CDR2 SYGVKD. The CDR3 sequence: CAISEGQGHGYTF. DNA of the CDR3: TGTGCCATCAGTGAGGGACAGGGGCATGGCTACACCTTC.

This clonotype turned up a few times. The V gene is TRBV5-4, the J gene TRBJ1-1; no clear D. Trimming shortened V by 4 bases and J by 1 base, and 11 bases separated the two germline ends. The CDR3 loop spans 14 amino acids. The germline V gene has CDR1 SGHNT and CDR2 YYREEE (reference sequence). This CDR3 reads CASSVTLPNTEAFF. The CDR3 DNA is TGTGCCAGCAGCGTTACACTTCCGAACACTGAAGCTTTCTTT.

This chain uses TRBV12-3 or TRBV12-4 with TRBJ2-1, with 9 nucleotides matching TRBD2. The length of the CDR3 is 14 residues. Trimming removed 7 bases from V and 4 bases from J; junction bases left unmatched: 5. CDR3 nucleotides: TGTGCCAGCAAACCCGGACTAGCGTACAATGAGCAGTTCTTC. It is translated as CASKPGLAYNEQFF.

Ten or more counts support this clonotype. The chain recombines TRBV12-3 or TRBV12-4 with TRBJ2-1; TRBD2 is a possible D gene (5 bases). The V end was cut by 5 bases, the J end by 8 bases, with 22 bases between. The CDR3 runs 16 residues. The CDR3, as DNA: TGTGCCAGCAGTCGAGCCGGGAAACTTACTGGCGATGAGCAGTTCTTC. Translation: CASSRAGKLTGDEQFF.

V gene TRBV6-2 or TRBV6-3 combines with J gene TRBJ1-5; 7 nucleotides line up with TRBD1. Germline V gene lookup returns CDR1 MNHEY and CDR2 SVGEGT. J gave up 6 bases and V 3 bases, and 5 bases lay outside the gene matches. The CDR3 loop spans 14 amino acids. The CDR3 DNA reads TGTGCCAGCAGTTATTTACAGGGGATTCAGCCCCAGCATTTT. This encodes CASSYLQGIQPQHF.

This clonotype was seen a few times. The chain has TRBV29-1 and TRBJ1-2; 7 bases match TRBD1. The CDR3 is 13 residues long. Germline V lookup: CDR1 SQVTM, CDR2 ANQGSEA. Unmatched junction bases numbered 7, after V lost 5 bases and J lost 4 bases. The CDR3 DNA is TGCAGCGTTCAGCCAGGGGACAGCTATGGCTACACCTTC. Translated, it gives CSVQPGDSYGYTF.

V is TRBV28 and J is TRBJ2-7, with 7 bases aligning to TRBD2. With 6 bases clipped from V and 3 bases from J, the junction kept 8 bases outside the gene matches. This CDR3 has 14 amino acids. Germline CDR1 and CDR2: MDHEN and SYDVKM. In DNA form, the CDR3 reads TGTGCCAGCAGCTCTACTAGCGTTAACTACGAGCAGTACTTC. The encoded protein is CASSSTSVNYEQYF.

This clonotype was recorded many times. The V call is TRBV12-3 or TRBV12-4, the J call TRBJ2-4; possible D gene TRBD2, 6 bases. Between the trimmed V and J ends, which lost 3 bases and 0 bases, there was a span of 12 bases. The CDR3 has 16 residues. The CDR3, as DNA: TGTGCCAGCAGTTTGGTTGGGGGGTTAGCCAAAAACATTCAGTACTTC. Translating gives CASSLVGGLAKNIQYF.

In regard to this clonotype: A read error is possible here, since a much larger clone lies one base away. The rearrangement uses TRBV3-1 and TRBJ2-5, with D perhaps given as TRBD1 or TRBD2 (8 bases each). There are 15 residues in the CDR3. CDR1 and CDR2 from the germline V gene are LGHDT and YNNKEL (reference sequence). The V end was cut by 1 base, the J end by 12 bases, with 21 bases between. This CDR3 reads CASSQGASGLTGEYF. The CDR3 DNA sequence: TGTGCCAGCAGCCAAGGCGCTAGCGGGCTGACAGGGGAGTACTTC.

The J gene is TRBJ2-3, the V gene TRBV28; D uncertain. Germline loops: CDR1 MDHEN, CDR2 SYDVKM. The V end lost 5 bases, the J end lost 2 bases, and 8 bases lay between the germline ends. This CDR3 contains 13 residues. CDR3 loop: CASSERDTDTQYF. The CDR3 bases are TGTGCCAGCAGTGAGAGAGACACAGATACGCAGTATTTT.